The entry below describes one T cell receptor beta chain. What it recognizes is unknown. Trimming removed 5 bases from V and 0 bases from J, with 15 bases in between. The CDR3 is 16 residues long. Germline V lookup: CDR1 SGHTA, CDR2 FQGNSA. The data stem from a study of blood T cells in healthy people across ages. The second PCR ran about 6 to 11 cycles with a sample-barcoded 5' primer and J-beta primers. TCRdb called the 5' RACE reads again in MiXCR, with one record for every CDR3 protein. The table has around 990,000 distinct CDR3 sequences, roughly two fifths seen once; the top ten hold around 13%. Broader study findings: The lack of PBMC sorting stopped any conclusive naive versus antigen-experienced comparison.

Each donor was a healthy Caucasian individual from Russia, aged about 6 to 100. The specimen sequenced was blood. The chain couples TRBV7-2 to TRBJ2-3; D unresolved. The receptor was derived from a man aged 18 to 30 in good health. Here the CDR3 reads CASSLSGYISTDTQYF. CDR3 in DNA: TGTGCCAGCAGCCTATCCGGGTACATCAGCACAGATACGCAGTATTTT.